This TCR beta chain emerged from a study of vaccination effects on CD4 cells after COVID-19. The assay was immunoSEQ multiplex PCR, and TCRdb's table has in-frame clones only and misses some. In the table there are more than 35,000 clones, around 75% of which are singletons. The CDR3 extends over 13 amino acids. The germline V gene encodes CDR1 MNHNY and CDR2 SVGAGI (reference sequence). V lost 2 bases and J lost 7, with 11 bases in between. This clone appeared once. The antigen is unknown. Sequencing followed a ViraFEST assay step that expanded antigen-specific CD4+ T cells with viral peptide pools. Following 10 days of culture, CD4+ T cells were isolated. Confirmation by PCR established that the person had SARS-CoV-2 infection between March and December 2020.

V and J are TRBV6-6 and TRBJ1-2; D is unclear. The sequence was collected from a human donor who had a prior SARS-CoV-2 infection. The sample was CD4+ T cells from PBMCs cultured with a peptide pool, taken before COVID-19 vaccination. CDR3 amino acids: CASSYDPLGGYTF. CDR3 bases: TGTGCCAGCAGTTACGACCCCCTCGGTGGCTACACCTTC.